This is a list of T cell receptor beta chains from one sample in a study of human T cells and chemical hapten exposure. TCRdb called the RACE reads again in MiXCR, with one record for every CDR3 protein. The sample holds under 45,000 distinct CDR3 sequences; less than 5.5% are singletons and the top ten take around 13%. The sequenced sample was whole blood. The receptors derive from a human donor in good health. Some clones in this sample may be carry-over from other donors' samples. Each CDR3 is given with its conserved first and last residue. The D gene is left open where the match is weak. Clone size is stated in some rows and not others, as once, few, many or a class when expanded.

v_call,clone_size,j_call,d_call,cdr3_aa,cdr3_nt
TRBV28,many,TRBJ2-7,TRBD1,CASSVVAGGHEQYF,TGTGCCAGCAGTGTGGTGGCAGGGGGACACGAGCAGTACTTC
TRBV5-4,many,TRBJ1-2,TRBD1,CASSLAGQGTGYTF,TGTGCCAGCAGCTTGGCGGGACAGGGAACAGGCTACACCTTC
TRBV12-3/TRBV12-4,many,TRBJ2-5,NA,CASSPRSGEETQYF,TGTGCCAGCAGCCCGAGGAGCGGTGAAGAGACCCAGTACTTC
TRBV12-3/TRBV12-4,NA,TRBJ2-5,NA,CASSFGGEVGTQYF,TGTGCCAGCAGTTTCGGCGGTGAAGTTGGGACCCAGTACTTC
TRBV6-5,many,TRBJ2-7,TRBD1,CASSYRQGTHYEQYF,TGTGCCAGCAGTTACAGACAGGGCACCCACTACGAGCAGTACTTC
TRBV28,many,TRBJ1-2,TRBD1,CASWDRGYTF,TGTGCCAGCTGGGACAGAGGCTACACCTTC
TRBV6-2/TRBV6-3,few,TRBJ1-1,TRBD1,CASTRGGTEAFF,TGTGCCAGCACCAGGGGGGGGACTGAAGCTTTCTTT
TRBV28,NA,TRBJ1-1,NA,CASRRPLLNPEAFF,TGTGCCAGCAGGAGACCTCTCCTGAACCCTGAAGCTTTCTTT
TRBV6-1,medium-sized,TRBJ2-3,TRBD2,CASSEVPGTSGYTDTQYF,TGTGCCAGCAGTGAAGTCCCCGGGACTAGCGGCTACACAGATACGCAGTATTTT
TRBV6-5,NA,TRBJ1-5,NA,CASSYGDRNQPQHF,TGTGCCAGCAGTTATGGGGACCGAAATCAGCCCCAGCATTTT
TRBV6-1,NA,TRBJ1-5,NA,CASNLVPTQPQHF,TGTGCCAGCAACCTGGTACCGACCCAGCCCCAGCATTTT
TRBV12-3/TRBV12-4,NA,TRBJ1-5,NA,CASSPPPDRPNSNQPQHF,TGTGCCAGCAGTCCCCCCCCGGACAGACCGAATAGCAATCAGCCCCAGCATTTT
TRBV5-1,many,TRBJ2-1,NA,CASSLDRSSYNEQFF,TGCGCCAGCAGCTTGGACAGGAGCTCCTACAATGAGCAGTTCTTC
TRBV10-3,many,TRBJ1-1,TRBD1,CAIRPGQGERDDTEAFF,TGTGCCATCAGGCCGGGACAGGGGGAGAGGGACGACACTGAAGCTTTCTTT